This T cell receptor beta chain was documented in a study of OX40 agonist ivuxolimab in advanced cancers. Background on the study: Dose-escalation patients suffered from hepatocellular carcinoma, melanoma, renal cell or head and neck cancer.

With regard to this clone: As yet, its antigen is unknown.

The germline CDR1 and CDR2 sequences are LGHNA and YSLEER. J gave up 0 bases and V 8 bases, and 20 bases lay outside the gene matches. This CDR3 region has 21 residues. General study findings and limits: Among some nonresponders, normalized T-cell clonal expansion was also low. Clonal expansion from baseline to week 6 occurred in both CD4+ and CD8+ T cells.

This table comes from immunoSEQ multiplex PCR, and its TCRdb copy is limited to in-frame clones, with some not included. The repertoire has tens of thousands of clones, roughly 84% of them found once; the top ten carry roughly 25%. This chain connects TRBV4-3 to TRBJ2-7; 15 bases agree with TRBD2. This TCR was sampled from an adult with an advanced solid tumor such as melanoma, head and neck, liver or kidney cancer. The sample here was CD4+ or CD8+ T cells sorted from blood, taken in a trial of the OX40 agonist ivuxolimab. CDR3 region: CASLRGNRTSGGARSSYEQYF. CDR3 nucleotide sequence: TGCGCCAGCTTACGGGGAAATAGGACTAGCGGGGGGGCGCGGAGCTCCTACGAGCAGTACTTC.